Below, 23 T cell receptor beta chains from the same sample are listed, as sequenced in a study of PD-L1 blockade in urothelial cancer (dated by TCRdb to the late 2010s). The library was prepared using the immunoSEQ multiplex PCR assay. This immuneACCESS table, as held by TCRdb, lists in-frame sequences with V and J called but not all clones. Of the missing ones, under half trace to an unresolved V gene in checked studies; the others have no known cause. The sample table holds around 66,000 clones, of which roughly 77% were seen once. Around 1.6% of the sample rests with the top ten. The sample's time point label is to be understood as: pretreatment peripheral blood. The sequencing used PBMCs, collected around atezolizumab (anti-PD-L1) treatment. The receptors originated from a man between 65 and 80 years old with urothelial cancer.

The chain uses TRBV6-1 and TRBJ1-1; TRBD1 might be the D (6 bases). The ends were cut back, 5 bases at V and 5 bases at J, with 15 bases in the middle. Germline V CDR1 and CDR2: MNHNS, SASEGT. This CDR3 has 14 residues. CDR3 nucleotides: TGTGCCAGCAGTCAAACACAGGGCGAGACTGAAGCTTTCTTT. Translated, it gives CASSQTQGETEAFF.

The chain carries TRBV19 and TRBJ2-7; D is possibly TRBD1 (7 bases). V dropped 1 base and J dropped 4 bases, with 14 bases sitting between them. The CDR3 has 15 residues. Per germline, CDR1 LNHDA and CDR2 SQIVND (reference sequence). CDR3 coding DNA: TGTGCCAGTAGTATAGTTCAGGGGGGAGAATACGAGCAGTACTTC. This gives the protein CASSIVQGGEYEQYF.

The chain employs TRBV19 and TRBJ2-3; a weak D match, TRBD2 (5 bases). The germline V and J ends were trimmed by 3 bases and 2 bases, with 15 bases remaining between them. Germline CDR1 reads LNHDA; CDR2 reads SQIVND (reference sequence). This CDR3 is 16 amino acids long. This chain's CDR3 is CASSMIEGGATDTQYF. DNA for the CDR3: TGTGCCAGTAGTATGATCGAGGGCGGTGCCACAGATACGCAGTATTTT.

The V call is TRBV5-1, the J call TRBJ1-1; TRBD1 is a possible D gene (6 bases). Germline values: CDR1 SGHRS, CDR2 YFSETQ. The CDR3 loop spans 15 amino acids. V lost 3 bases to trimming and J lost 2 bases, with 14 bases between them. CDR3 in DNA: TGCGCCAGCAGCTCAGGACAGAGGGCTAACACTGAAGCTTTCTTT. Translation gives CASSSGQRANTEAFF.

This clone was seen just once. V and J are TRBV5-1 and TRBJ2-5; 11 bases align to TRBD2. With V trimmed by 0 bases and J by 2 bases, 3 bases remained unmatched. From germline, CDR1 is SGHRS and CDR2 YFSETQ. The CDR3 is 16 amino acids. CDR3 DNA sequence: TGCGCCAGCAGCTTGGGGACTAGCGGGCCTCAAGAGACCCAGTACTTC. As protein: CASSLGTSGPQETQYF.

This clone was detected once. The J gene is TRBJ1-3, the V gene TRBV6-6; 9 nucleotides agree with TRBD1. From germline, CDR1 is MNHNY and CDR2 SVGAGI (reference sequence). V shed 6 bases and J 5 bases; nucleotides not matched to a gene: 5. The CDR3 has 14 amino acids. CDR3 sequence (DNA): TGTGCCAGCAGCGACAGGGGGGGTCGAAACACCATATATTTT. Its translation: CASSDRGGRNTIYF.

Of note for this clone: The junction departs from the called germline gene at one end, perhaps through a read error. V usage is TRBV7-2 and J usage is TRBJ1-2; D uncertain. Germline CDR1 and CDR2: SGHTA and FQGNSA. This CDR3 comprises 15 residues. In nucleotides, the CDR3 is TGTGCCAGCAGCTTACAGGAGGGTCCAACAAACTCATTATACTTC. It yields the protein CASSLQEGPTNSLYF. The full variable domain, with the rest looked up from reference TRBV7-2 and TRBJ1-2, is GAGVSQSPSNKVTEKGKDVELRCDPISGHTALYWYRQSLGQGLEFLIYFQGNSAPDKSGLPSDRFSAERTGGSVSTLTIQRTQQEDSAVYLCASSLQEGPTNSLYFGSGTRLTVV.

DNA of the CDR3: TGTGCCAGTAGAAGGACTAGCGGGAGCTCCTACAATGAGCAGTTCTTC. It translates to CASRRTSGSSYNEQFF. The chain joins TRBV19 to TRBJ2-1; the match to TRBD2 covers 13 bases. This CDR3 is 16 amino acids long. Germline V gives CDR1 LNHDA, CDR2 SQIVND (reference sequence). J gave up 0 bases and V 6 bases, and 2 bases lay outside the gene matches.

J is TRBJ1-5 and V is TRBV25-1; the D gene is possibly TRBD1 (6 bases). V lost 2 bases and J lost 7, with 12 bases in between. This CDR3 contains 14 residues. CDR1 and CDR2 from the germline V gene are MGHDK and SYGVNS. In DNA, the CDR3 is TGTGCCAGCAGTGAAACAGGGTTTGGACAGCCCCAGCATTTT. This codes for CASSETGFGQPQHF.

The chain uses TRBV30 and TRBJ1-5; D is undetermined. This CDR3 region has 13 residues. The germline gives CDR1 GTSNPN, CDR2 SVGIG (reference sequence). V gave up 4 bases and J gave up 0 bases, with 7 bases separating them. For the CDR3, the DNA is TGTGCCTGGAACCCAGGTAGCAATCAGCCCCAGCATTTT. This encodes CAWNPGSNQPQHF.

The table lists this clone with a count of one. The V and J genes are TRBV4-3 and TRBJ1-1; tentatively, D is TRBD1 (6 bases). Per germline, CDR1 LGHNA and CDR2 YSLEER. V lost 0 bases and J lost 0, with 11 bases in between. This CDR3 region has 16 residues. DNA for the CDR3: TGCGCCAGCAGCCAAGAGGGGGGGACATTGAACACTGAAGCTTTCTTT. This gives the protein CASSQEGGTLNTEAFF.

The DNA of the CDR3 is TGTGCCAGCAGCCGGAGGGACAGCGGCGCGCAGTATTTT. This encodes CASSRRDSGAQYF. The chain employs TRBV7-2 and TRBJ2-3, with a tentative D call TRBD1 (7 bases). Germline-derived CDR1 and CDR2 are SGHTA and FQGNSA. The V end lost 5 bases, the J end lost 10 bases, and 16 bases lay between the germline ends. This CDR3 has 13 amino acids.

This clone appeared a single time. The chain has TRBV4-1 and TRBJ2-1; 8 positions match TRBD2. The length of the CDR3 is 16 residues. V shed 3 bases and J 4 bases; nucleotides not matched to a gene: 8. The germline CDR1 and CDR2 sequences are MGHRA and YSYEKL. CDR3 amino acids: CASSHSTSGAYNEQFF. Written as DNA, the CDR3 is TGCGCCAGCAGCCACTCAACTAGCGGAGCATACAATGAGCAGTTCTTC.

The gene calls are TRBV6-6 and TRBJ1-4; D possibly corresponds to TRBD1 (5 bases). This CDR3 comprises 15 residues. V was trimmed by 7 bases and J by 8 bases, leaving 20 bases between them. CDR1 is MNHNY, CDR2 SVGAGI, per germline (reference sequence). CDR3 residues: CASTHPGYLGEKLFF. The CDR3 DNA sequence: TGTGCCAGCACGCACCCAGGGTATTTAGGGGAAAAACTGTTTTTT.

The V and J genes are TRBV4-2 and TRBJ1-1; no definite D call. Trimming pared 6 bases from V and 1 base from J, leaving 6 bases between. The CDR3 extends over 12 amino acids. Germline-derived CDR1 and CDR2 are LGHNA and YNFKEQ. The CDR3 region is CASRPGNTEAFF. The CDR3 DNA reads TGTGCCAGCAGACCAGGGAACACTGAAGCTTTCTTT.

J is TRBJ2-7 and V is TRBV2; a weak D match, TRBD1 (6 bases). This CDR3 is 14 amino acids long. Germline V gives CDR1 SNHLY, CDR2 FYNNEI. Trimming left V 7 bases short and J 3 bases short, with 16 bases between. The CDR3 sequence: CASKAEQGDYEQYF. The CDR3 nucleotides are TGTGCCAGCAAGGCGGAACAGGGTGACTACGAGCAGTACTTC.

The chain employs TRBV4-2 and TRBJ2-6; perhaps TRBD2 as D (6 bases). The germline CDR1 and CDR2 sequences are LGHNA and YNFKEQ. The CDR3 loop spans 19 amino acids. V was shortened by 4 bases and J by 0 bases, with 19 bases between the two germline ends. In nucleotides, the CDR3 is TGTGCCAGCAGCCCCCCCCCTACTAGCAACTACTCTGGGGCCAACGTCCTGACTTTC. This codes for CASSPPPTSNYSGANVLTF.

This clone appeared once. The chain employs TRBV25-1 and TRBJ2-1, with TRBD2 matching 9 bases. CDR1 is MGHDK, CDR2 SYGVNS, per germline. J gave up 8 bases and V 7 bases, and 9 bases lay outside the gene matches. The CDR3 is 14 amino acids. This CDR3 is CASTPGREGHEQFF. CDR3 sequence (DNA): TGTGCCAGCACGCCTGGGCGGGAGGGCCATGAGCAGTTCTTC.

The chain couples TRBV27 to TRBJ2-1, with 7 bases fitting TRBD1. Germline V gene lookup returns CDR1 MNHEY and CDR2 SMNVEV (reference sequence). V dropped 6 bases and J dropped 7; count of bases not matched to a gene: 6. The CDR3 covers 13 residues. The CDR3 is CASSIRDSNEQFF. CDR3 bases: TGTGCCAGCAGCATCCGGGACAGTAATGAGCAGTTCTTC.

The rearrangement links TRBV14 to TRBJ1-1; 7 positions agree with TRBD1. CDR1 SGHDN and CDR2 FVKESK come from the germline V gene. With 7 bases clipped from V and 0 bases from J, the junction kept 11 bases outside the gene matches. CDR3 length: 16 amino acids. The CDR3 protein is CASKIRGQQLNTEAFF. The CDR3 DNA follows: TGTGCCAGCAAGATTCGGGGACAGCAGCTGAACACTGAAGCTTTCTTT.

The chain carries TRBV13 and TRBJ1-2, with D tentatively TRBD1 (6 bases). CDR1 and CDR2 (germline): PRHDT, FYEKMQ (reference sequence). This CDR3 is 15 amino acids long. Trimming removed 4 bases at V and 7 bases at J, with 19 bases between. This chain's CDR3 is CASSYRFSGASGYTF. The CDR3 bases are TGTGCCAGCAGCTACCGGTTTTCAGGGGCGAGTGGCTACACCTTC.

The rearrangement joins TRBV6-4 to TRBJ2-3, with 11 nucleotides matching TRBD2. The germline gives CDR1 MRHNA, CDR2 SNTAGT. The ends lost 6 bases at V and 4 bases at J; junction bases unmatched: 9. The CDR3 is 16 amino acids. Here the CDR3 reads CASRGGSGRGSDTQYF. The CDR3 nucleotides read TGTGCCAGCAGGGGGGGTAGCGGGAGGGGGTCAGATACGCAGTATTTT.

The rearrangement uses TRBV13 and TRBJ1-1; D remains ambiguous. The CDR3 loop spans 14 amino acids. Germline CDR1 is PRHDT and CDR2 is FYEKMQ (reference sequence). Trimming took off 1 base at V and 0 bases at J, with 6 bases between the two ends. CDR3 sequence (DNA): TGTGCCAGCAGCTTAGTCAGGATGAACACTGAAGCTTTCTTT. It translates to CASSLVRMNTEAFF.